The source of this TCR beta chain is a study of T cell responses to AZD1222 COVID-19 vaccine. General observations from the study: White British donors predominated, females outnumbered males, and clonal diversity was possibly underestimated. Sampling that yielded the repertoires occurred only after the peak T cell response. Vaccine-associated CD4 TCRs ranged over spike, dominating at 160-218 and 743-854.

This CDR3 is 17 amino acids long. Losses at the gene ends were 5 bases for V and 2 bases for J; bases not matched to a gene: 8. Looked up from germline, CDR1 is SGHRS and CDR2 is YFSETQ. A note on this clone: Its antigen is unknown.

TCRdb's copy holds only in-frame clones and misses some; the assay was immunoSEQ multiplex PCR. The sample comprises approximately 200,000 clones, roughly 94% of which are singletons, and over 1.5% rests with the top ten. The chain uses TRBV5-1 and TRBJ2-3, with TRBD2 identical over 13 bases. The source was peripheral blood, collected 28 days after the second dose of the MenACWY control vaccine. The TCR originated in an adult who received the MenACWY meningococcal vaccine as a control. The CDR3 spells CASRPPGLAGATDTQYF. The CDR3 DNA follows: TGCGCCAGCAGGCCCCCCGGACTAGCGGGGGCCACAGATACGCAGTATTTT.